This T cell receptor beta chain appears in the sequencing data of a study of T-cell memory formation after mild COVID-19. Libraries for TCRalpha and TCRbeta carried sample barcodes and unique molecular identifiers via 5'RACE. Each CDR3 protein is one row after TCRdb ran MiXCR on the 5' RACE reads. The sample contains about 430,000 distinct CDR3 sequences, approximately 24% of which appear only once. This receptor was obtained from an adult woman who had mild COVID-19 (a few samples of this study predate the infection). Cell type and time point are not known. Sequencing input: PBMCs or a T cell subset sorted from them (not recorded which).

The CDR3 spells CASSYVPGSNYGYTF. As DNA, the CDR3 is TGTGCCAGCAGTTACGTCCCGGGTAGTAACTATGGCTACACCTTC. The rearrangement uses TRBV6-5 and TRBJ1-2; no clear D. The CDR3 runs 15 residues. Germline V gene lookup returns CDR1 MNHEY and CDR2 SVGAGI. The germline V and J ends were trimmed by 2 bases and 1 base, with 11 bases remaining between them.